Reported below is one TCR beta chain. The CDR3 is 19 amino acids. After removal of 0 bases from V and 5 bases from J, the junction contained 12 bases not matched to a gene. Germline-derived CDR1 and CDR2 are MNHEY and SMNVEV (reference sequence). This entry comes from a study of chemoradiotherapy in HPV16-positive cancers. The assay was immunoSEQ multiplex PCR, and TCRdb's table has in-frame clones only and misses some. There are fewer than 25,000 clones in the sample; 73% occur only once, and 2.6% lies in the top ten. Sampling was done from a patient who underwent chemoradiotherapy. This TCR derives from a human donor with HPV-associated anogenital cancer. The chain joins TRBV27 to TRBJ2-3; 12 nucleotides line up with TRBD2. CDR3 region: CASSLSFGSTSGRRDTQYF. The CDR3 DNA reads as TGTGCCAGCAGTTTATCGTTTGGCTCAACTAGCGGGAGGCGAGATACGCAGTATTTT.